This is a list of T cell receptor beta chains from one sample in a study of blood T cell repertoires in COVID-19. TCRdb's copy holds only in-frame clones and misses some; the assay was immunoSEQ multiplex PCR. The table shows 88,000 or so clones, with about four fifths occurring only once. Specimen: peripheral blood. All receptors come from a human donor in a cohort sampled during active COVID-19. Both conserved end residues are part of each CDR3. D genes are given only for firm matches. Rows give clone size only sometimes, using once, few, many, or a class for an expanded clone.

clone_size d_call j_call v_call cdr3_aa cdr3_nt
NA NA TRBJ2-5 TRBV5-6 CASSLLARANQETQYF TGTGCCAGCAGCTTGTTGGCCAGGGCTAACCAAGAGACCCAGTACTTC
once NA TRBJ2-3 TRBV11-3 CASRGDTDTQYF TGTGCCAGCAGAGGGGACACAGATACGCAGTATTTT
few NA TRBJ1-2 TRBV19 CASSTNRDILRGYTF TGTGCCAGTAGTACCAATCGGGACATTCTTAGAGGCTACACCTTC
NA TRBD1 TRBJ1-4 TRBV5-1 CASSLQGATTNEKLFF TGCGCCAGCAGCCTCCAGGGGGCCACAACTAATGAAAAACTGTTTTTT
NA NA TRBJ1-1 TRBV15 CATSRKKQGNTEAFF TGTGCCACCAGCAGAAAGAAACAGGGCAACACTGAAGCTTTCTTT
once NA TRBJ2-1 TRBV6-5 CASSYSTGKYNEQFF TGTGCCAGCAGTTACTCTACAGGGAAGTACAATGAGCAGTTCTTC
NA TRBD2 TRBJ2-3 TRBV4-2 CASSQDSGGGGRPDTQYF TGTGCCAGCAGCCAAGATAGCGGCGGTGGCGGGAGGCCAGATACGCAGTATTTT
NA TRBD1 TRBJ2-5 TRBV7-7 CASSPLGRGQEETQYF TGTGCTAGCAGCCCGTTGGGCAGGGGGCAGGAAGAGACCCAGTACTTC
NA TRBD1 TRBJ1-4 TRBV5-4 CASSLAAGGNEKLFF TGTGCCAGCAGCTTGGCCGCAGGGGGGAATGAAAAACTGTTTTTT
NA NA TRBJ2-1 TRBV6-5 CASSLKPSNNEQFF TGTGCCAGCAGCCTCAAACCTAGTAACAATGAGCAGTTCTTC
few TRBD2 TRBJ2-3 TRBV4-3 CASSQRTSGSSDTQYF TGCGCCAGCAGCCAAAGGACTAGCGGGAGCTCAGATACGCAGTATTTT
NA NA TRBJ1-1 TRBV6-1 CASSDRINTEAFF TGTGCCAGCAGTGACAGAATTAACACTGAAGCTTTCTTT
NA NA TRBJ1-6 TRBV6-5 CASSASGDNSPLHF TGTGCCAGCAGCGCGTCAGGGGATAATTCACCCCTCCACTTT
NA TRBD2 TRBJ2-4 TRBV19 CASSPGLAGALAKNIQYF TGTGCCAGTAGTCCCGGACTAGCGGGAGCCCTAGCCAAAAACATTCAGTACTTC
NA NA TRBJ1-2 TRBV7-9 CASSLDAGRYTF TGTGCCAGCAGCTTAGATGCAGGCCGCTACACCTTC
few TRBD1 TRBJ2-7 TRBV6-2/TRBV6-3 CASSLTGTPYEQYF TGTGCCAGCAGTTTGACAGGGACCCCCTACGAGCAGTACTTC
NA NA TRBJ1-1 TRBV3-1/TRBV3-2 CASSYQDTTEAFF TGTGCCAGCAGCTATCAGGACACGACTGAAGCTTTCTTT
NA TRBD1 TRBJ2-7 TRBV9 CASSQWTGGAGGPYEQYF TGTGCCAGCAGCCAGTGGACAGGGGGCGCCGGGGGCCCCTACGAGCAGTACTTC
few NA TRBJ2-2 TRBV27 CASSSSGGTGELFF TGTGCCAGCAGTTCCAGCGGAGGGACCGGGGAGCTGTTTTTT
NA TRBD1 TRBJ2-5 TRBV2 CASTRGPGETQYF TGTGCCAGCACAAGGGGGCCAGGGGAGACCCAGTACTTC
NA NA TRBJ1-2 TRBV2 CATSNPRVGGGSYTF TGTGCCACTTCGAACCCCAGGGTAGGCGGCGGGAGCTACACCTTC
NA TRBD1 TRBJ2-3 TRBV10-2 CASSDNTGTGTDTQYF TGCGCCAGCAGTGATAACACCGGGACAGGCACAGATACGCAGTATTTT
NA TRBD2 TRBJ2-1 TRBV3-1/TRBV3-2 CASSQTGLAGAEQFF TGTGCCAGCAGCCAAACGGGACTAGCGGGAGCTGAGCAGTTCTTC
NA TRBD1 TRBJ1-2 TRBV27 CASSYRGLYYGYTF TGTGCCAGCAGTTACAGGGGGCTTTACTATGGCTACACCTTC
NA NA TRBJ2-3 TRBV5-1 CASSLEFSAGTDTQYF TGCGCCAGCAGCTTGGAGTTCTCGGCGGGAACAGATACGCAGTATTTT
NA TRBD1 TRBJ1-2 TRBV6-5 CASTTGQGYYGYTF TGTGCCAGCACCACCGGACAGGGTTACTATGGCTACACCTTC
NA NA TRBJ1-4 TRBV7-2 CASSLYATNEKLFF TGTGCCAGCAGCTTATATGCAACTAATGAAAAACTGTTTTTT
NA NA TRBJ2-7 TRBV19 CASSPKGVGNYEQYF TGTGCCAGTAGCCCCAAGGGGGTAGGAAACTACGAGCAGTACTTC
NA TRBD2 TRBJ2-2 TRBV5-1 CASSLRLAENTGELFF TGCGCCAGCAGCTTGCGGCTAGCGGAAAACACCGGGGAGCTGTTTTTT
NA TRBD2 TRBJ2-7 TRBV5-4 CASSVAGGTYEQYF TGTGCCAGCAGTGTAGCGGGAGGCACCTACGAGCAGTACTTC
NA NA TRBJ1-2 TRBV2 CASSEEVQGRGYTF TGTGCCAGCAGTGAAGAGGTGCAGGGTCGGGGCTACACCTTC
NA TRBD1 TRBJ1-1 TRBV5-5 CASSPGQGTNTEAFF TGTGCCAGCAGCCCGGGACAGGGAACGAACACTGAAGCTTTCTTT
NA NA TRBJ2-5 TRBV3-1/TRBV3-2 CASSRHTPQVLKETQYF TGTGCCAGCAGCCGACATACCCCCCAGGTTCTCAAAGAGACCCAGTACTTC
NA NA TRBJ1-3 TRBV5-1 CASSLGTISGNTIYF TGCGCCAGCAGCTTGGGCACTATCTCTGGAAACACCATATATTTT
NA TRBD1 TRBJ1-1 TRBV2 CASSGQGLTEAFF TGTGCCAGCAGTGGACAGGGGTTGACTGAAGCTTTCTTT
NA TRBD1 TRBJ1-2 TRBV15 CATSRPQPGQGSYGYTF TGTGCCACCAGCAGACCCCAACCGGGACAGGGGAGCTATGGCTACACCTTC
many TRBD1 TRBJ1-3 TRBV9 CASSVVPRGRGDTIYF TGTGCCAGCAGCGTAGTGCCCAGGGGGCGCGGAGACACCATATATTTT
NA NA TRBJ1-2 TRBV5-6 CASSLPGLSGYTF TGTGCCAGCAGCTTGCCAGGGCTGAGTGGCTACACCTTC
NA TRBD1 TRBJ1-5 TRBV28 CASSSPGQHSNQPQHF TGTGCCAGCAGTTCACCGGGACAGCATAGCAATCAGCCCCAGCATTTT
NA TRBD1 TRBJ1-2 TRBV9 CASSAKGAGDTWGYTF TGTGCCAGCAGCGCCAAGGGGGCAGGGGACACTTGGGGCTACACCTTC
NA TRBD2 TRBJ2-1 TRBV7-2 CASSSREGEQFF TGTGCCAGCAGCTCAAGGGAGGGTGAGCAGTTCTTC
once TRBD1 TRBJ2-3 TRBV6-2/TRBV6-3 CASSWGQGIIDTQYF TGTGCCAGCAGTTGGGGACAGGGAATTATTGATACGCAGTATTTT